This record looks at one T cell receptor (beta chain) sequence and its context. The data belong to a study of blood T cell repertoires in COVID-19. Overall study: Material from acute and convalescent COVID-19 was sourced from the United States, Italy and Spain. In each case, the material was cDNA or gDNA derived from T cells, B-cell-depleted T cells, or PBMCs.

Assay used: immunoSEQ multiplex PCR; TCRdb lists only in-frame clones, some missing. The sample carries 54,000 or so clones, roughly 83% recorded once. The CDR3 is made up of 13 amino acids. V lost 4 bases and J lost 4, with 10 bases in between. CDR1 is KGHSH and CDR2 is LQKENI in the germline V gene. The rearrangement uses TRBV18 and TRBJ1-1, with D possibly matching TRBD1 (5 bases). The sequence derives from a woman aged 80 or over with acute or convalescent COVID-19. Sequencing input: peripheral blood. CDR3 protein: CASSQTGSTEAFF. The CDR3 DNA follows: TGTGCCAGCTCACAAACAGGAAGCACTGAAGCTTTCTTT.